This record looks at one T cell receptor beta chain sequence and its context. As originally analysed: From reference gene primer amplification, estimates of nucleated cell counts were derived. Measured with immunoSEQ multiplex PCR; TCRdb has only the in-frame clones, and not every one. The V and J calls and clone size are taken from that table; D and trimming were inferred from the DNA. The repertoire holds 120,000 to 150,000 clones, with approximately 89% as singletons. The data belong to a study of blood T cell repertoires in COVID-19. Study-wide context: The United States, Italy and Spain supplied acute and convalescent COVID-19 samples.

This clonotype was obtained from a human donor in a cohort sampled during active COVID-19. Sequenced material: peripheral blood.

CDR3 nucleotides: TGCGCCAGCAGTCTCGGACAGGGGCACAATCAGCCCCAGCATTTT. Its protein is CASSLGQGHNQPQHF. This rearrangement joins TRBV5-1 to TRBJ1-5, with 9 nucleotides matching TRBD1. Per germline, CDR1 SGHRS and CDR2 YFSETQ. The trim removed 5 bases at V and 3 bases at J, leaving 6 bases unmatched. This CDR3 is built from 15 residues.